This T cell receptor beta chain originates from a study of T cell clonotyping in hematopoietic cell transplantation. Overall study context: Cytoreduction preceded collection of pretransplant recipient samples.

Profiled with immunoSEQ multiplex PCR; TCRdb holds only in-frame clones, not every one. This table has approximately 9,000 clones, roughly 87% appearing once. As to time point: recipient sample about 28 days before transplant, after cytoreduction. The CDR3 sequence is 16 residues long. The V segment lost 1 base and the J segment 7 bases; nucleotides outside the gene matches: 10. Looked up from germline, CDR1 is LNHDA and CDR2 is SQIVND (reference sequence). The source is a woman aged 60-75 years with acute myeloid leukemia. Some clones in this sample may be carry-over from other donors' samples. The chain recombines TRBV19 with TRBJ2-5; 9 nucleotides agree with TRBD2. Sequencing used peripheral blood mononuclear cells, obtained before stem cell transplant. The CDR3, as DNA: TGTGCCAGTAGTATAGCGAGGCGGGAGGGCGAGGGGACCCAGTACTTC. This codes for CASSIARREGEGTQYF.